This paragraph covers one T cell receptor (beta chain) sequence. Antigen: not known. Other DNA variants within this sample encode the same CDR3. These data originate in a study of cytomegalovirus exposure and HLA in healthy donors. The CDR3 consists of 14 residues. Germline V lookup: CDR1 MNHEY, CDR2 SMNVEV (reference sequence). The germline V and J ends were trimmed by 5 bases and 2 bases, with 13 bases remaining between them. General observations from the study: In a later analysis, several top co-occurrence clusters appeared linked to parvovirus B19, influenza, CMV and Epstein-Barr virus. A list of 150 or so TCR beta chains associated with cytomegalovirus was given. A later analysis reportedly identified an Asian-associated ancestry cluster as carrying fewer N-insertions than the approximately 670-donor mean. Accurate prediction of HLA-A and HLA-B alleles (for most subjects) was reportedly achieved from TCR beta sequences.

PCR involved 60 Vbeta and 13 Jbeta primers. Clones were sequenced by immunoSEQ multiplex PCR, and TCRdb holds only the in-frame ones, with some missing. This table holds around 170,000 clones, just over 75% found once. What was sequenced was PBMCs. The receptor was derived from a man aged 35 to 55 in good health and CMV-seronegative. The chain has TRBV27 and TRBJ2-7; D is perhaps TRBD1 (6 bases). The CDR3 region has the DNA TGTGCCAGCAGTCTACAGGGTCTAACCTACGAGCAGTACTTC. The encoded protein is CASSLQGLTYEQYF.